The 32 T cell receptor beta chains presented below share a single source sample, sequenced in a study of blood T cells in healthy people across ages (dated by TCRdb to the mid-2010s). Library preparation employed 5' RACE. The sequencer was an Illumina HiSeq 2500. A second PCR of roughly 6 to 11 cycles was run with a J-beta primer mix and a sample-barcoded 5' primer. The raw public reads went through TCRdb reprocessing: fastp at Q25, MiXCR clone calling, in-frame beta chains kept. Under each unique CDR3 protein, matching rows form one entry showing the most common genes and DNA. The sample profile shows just under 550,000 distinct CDR3 sequences; nearly 25% of them were found once. Of the sample, less than 9% is held by the ten largest clones. These records were also assigned to another study, of T cells of mothers and their children.

Sequencing was done on a sample of blood. Every receptor here comes from a boy aged 5-17 years in good health.

This chain joins TRBV7-9 and TRBJ2-5; TRBD1 might be the D (6 bases). The better agreement between TRBJ2-7 and the DNA end casts doubt on the J call. The CDR3 loop spans 16 amino acids. The germline V gene has CDR1 SEHNR and CDR2 FQNEAQ (reference sequence). For the CDR3, the DNA is TGTGCCAGCAGCTTAGGTGGGGGCTCCGCTTACCACGAGCAGTACTTC. This sequence encodes CASSLGGGSAYHEQYF.

The chain joins TRBV6-6 to TRBJ1-1; no reliable D call. With 2 bases removed from V and 5 bases from J, the gap between germline ends came to 9 bases. The CDR3 extends over 13 amino acids. Germline V lookup: CDR1 MNHNY, CDR2 SVGAGI (reference sequence). The CDR3 DNA reads TGTGCCAGCAGTTACGGCTTCGGGACTGAAGCTTTCTTT. Its translation: CASSYGFGTEAFF.

This clonotype has only a few counts. The J gene is TRBJ2-3, the V gene TRBV3-1; TRBD1 matches at 11 bases. The CDR3 runs 15 residues. V shed 4 bases and J 4 bases; nucleotides not matched to a gene: 4. Looked up from germline, CDR1 is LGHDT and CDR2 is YNNKEL (reference sequence). CDR3 region: CASSPDRGRADTQYF. CDR3 DNA: TGTGCCAGCAGCCCGGACAGGGGGCGGGCAGATACGCAGTATTTT.

This clonotype was counted many times. The V call is TRBV6-5, the J call TRBJ2-7; no clear D. Trimming removed 5 bases from V and 6 bases from J, with 17 bases in between. The CDR3 spans 14 residues. From germline, CDR1 is MNHEY and CDR2 SVGAGI. The CDR3 spells CASSRTTRPAEQYF. The CDR3 DNA is TGTGCCAGCAGTCGAACTACACGGCCAGCCGAGCAGTACTTC.

The rearrangement links TRBV7-3 to TRBJ2-1; the match to TRBD1 covers 9 bases. The germline V gene has CDR1 SGHTA and CDR2 FQGTGA. The CDR3 length is 18 residues. V was clipped by 5 bases and J by 5 bases; unmatched bases: 16. The CDR3 DNA sequence: TGTGCCAGCAGCACAACCGGGACAGGGCTGGGGAATGACAATGAGCAGTTCTTC. This codes for CASSTTGTGLGNDNEQFF.

This chain uses TRBV5-6 with TRBJ1-3, with TRBD1 identical over 9 bases. V shed 4 bases and J 3 bases; nucleotides not matched to a gene: 11. Germline V gives CDR1 SGHDT, CDR2 YYEEEE. This CDR3 has 17 amino acids. The CDR3 spells CASSNNPGQGIGNTIYF. For the CDR3, the DNA is TGTGCCAGCAGCAACAACCCGGGACAGGGTATTGGAAACACCATATATTTT.

This chain uses TRBV29-1 with TRBJ1-1; a weak D match, TRBD1 (5 bases). CDR3 length equals 12 residues. The V end was cut by 6 bases, the J end by 1 base, with 9 bases between. CDR1 and CDR2 (germline): SQVTM, ANQGSEA. CDR3 residues: CSVGGANTEAFF. CDR3 DNA sequence: TGCAGCGTAGGCGGGGCGAACACTGAAGCTTTCTTT.

This clonotype was counted only a few times. The chain joins TRBV7-2 to TRBJ1-5; 9 bases match TRBD1. This CDR3 has 15 residues. Germline V CDR1 and CDR2: SGHTA, FQGNSA. Germline trimming cut 5 bases from V and 3 bases from J; bases unmatched to any gene: 5. The DNA for the CDR3 is TGTGCCAGCAGCCGGGACAGGGCTTACAATCAGCCCCAGCATTTT. Encoded protein: CASSRDRAYNQPQHF.

In its sample, this clonotype ranks as medium-sized. The chain has TRBV2 and TRBJ2-1; D unresolved. Germline values: CDR1 SNHLY, CDR2 FYNNEI. Trimming shortened V by 1 base and J by 0 bases, and 7 bases separated the two germline ends. CDR3 length equals 15 residues. The CDR3 here is CASSEGASSYNEQFF. DNA for the CDR3: TGTGCCAGCAGTGAAGGCGCGAGCTCCTACAATGAGCAGTTCTTC.

V is TRBV28 and J is TRBJ2-5, with TRBD2 matching over 8 bases. The J call is in doubt because the DNA end fits TRBJ2-7 better. There are 15 residues in the CDR3. Germline lookup yields CDR1 MDHEN and CDR2 SYDVKM. In nucleotides, the CDR3 is TGTGCCAGCAGTGGGACGGGGGGGCGCTTTTACGAGCAGTACTTC. It is translated as CASSGTGGRFYEQYF.

V and J are TRBV11-2 and TRBJ1-4; the D gene is possibly TRBD1 (5 bases). V was cut by 5 bases and J by 12 bases, with 22 bases left in between. CDR3 size: 15 residues. CDR1 and CDR2 (germline): SGHAT, FQNNGV. This CDR3 is CASSRGQGYVGELFF. CDR3 nucleotide sequence: TGTGCCAGCAGCCGAGGGCAGGGTTACGTTGGGGAACTGTTTTTT.

The V gene is TRBV21-1, the J gene TRBJ1-1. TRBV21-1 is labeled a pseudogene. CDR3 length: 15 amino acids. The CDR3 DNA sequence: TGTGCCAGCAGCAAAGACCATAACACGAACACTGAAGCTTTCTTT. Translation gives CASSKDHNTNTEAFF.

Turning to this clonotype: Being one base from a much bigger clone, this may be a read error. V gene TRBV12-3 or TRBV12-4 combines with J gene TRBJ2-7; unclear D gene. The better agreement between TRBJ2-5 and the DNA end casts doubt on the J call. The CDR3 sequence is 9 residues long. CDR3 loop: CTPCKTQYF. As DNA, the CDR3 is TGTACCCCTTGCAAGACCCAGTACTTC.

This clonotype was picked up many times. The chain employs TRBV5-1 and TRBJ2-2; D not certain. This CDR3 is 13 amino acids long. The ends were cut back, 0 bases at V and 4 bases at J, with 4 bases in the middle. Germline loops: CDR1 SGHRS, CDR2 YFSETQ. This CDR3 reads CASSLGPTGELFF. CDR3 coding DNA: TGCGCCAGCAGCTTGGGTCCCACCGGGGAGCTGTTTTTT.

This clonotype has more than one count but fewer than ten. The chain uses TRBV7-2 and TRBJ2-2; D might be TRBD1 or TRBD2, each matching 5 bases. Looked up from germline, CDR1 is SGHTA and CDR2 is FQGNSA. With 1 base removed from V and 6 bases from J, the gap between germline ends came to 12 bases. The CDR3 runs 15 residues. In DNA, the CDR3 is TGTGCCAGCAGCTTAGGGCTACTAGGGGCCGGGGAGCTGTTTTTT. It translates to CASSLGLLGAGELFF.

This chain links TRBV9 with TRBJ2-2, with D possibly being TRBD1 or TRBD2 (6 bases each). CDR3 length: 15 residues. Germline V CDR1 and CDR2: SGDLS, YYNGEE. V was cut by 0 bases and J by 6 bases, with 12 bases left in between. This chain's CDR3 is CASSVDGRGPGELFF. CDR3 DNA: TGTGCCAGCAGCGTAGACGGTCGGGGGCCCGGGGAGCTGTTTTTT.

The table lists this clonotype with a few counts. At one end the junction does not follow the germline gene, possibly because of a read error. The chain has TRBV4-2 and TRBJ2-7; unclear D gene. This CDR3 spans 16 amino acids. Germline CDR1 reads LGHNA; CDR2 reads YNFKEQ. The CDR3 bases are TGTGCCAGCAGCCAAGAGAGGACCATCGCCCAATACGAGCGGTACTTC. Amino acid sequence: CASSQERTIAQYERYF.

For this clonotype: At one end the junction does not follow the germline gene, possibly because of a read error. The CDR3 sequence: CASSQDRGSTDTRYF. The DNA for the CDR3 is TGCGCCAGCAGCCAGGACAGGGGGAGCACAGATACGCGGTATTTT. V gene TRBV4-3 combines with J gene TRBJ2-3, with TRBD1 identical over 10 bases. Germline V gives CDR1 LGHNA, CDR2 YSLEER. This CDR3 comprises 15 residues.

In this sample, this clonotype turned up a few times. The gene calls are TRBV7-9 and TRBJ2-2, with 7 bases fitting TRBD1. CDR1 and CDR2 from the germline V gene are SEHNR and FQNEAQ (reference sequence). The CDR3 totals 18 residues. After removal of 2 bases from V and 4 bases from J, the junction contained 13 bases not matched to a gene. The CDR3 loop reads CASSLPPSGQQSTGELFF. CDR3 DNA sequence: TGTGCCAGCAGCTTACCCCCATCGGGACAGCAATCCACCGGGGAGCTGTTTTTT.

The chain is built from TRBV29-1 and TRBJ2-4; D could derive from TRBD1 or TRBD2 (5 bases each). Looked up from germline, CDR1 is SQVTM and CDR2 is ANQGSEA. The CDR3 totals 15 residues. The V and J ends lost 3 bases and 1 base respectively, with 13 bases between them. CDR3 loop: CSVEGTGTAKNIQYF. In nucleotides, the CDR3 is TGCAGCGTTGAGGGTACCGGGACCGCCAAAAACATTCAGTACTTC.

The chain joins TRBV2 to TRBJ2-1; perhaps TRBD2 as D (5 bases). Matching the DNA end better, TRBJ2-5 makes the J call doubtful. The CDR3 loop spans 12 amino acids. Per the germline V gene, CDR1 is SNHLY and CDR2 is FYNNEI. CDR3 DNA sequence: TGTGCCAGCAGTGAGACGGGGGAGACCCAGTACTTC. Residues: CASSETGETQYF.

This clonotype has only a few counts. V usage is TRBV5-1 and J usage is TRBJ2-5, with 12 bases aligning to TRBD1. Germline V gives CDR1 SGHRS, CDR2 YFSETQ. The trim removed 4 bases at V and 0 bases at J, leaving 7 bases unmatched. The CDR3 runs to 17 residues. The CDR3, as DNA: TGCGCCAGCAGCCTTCGGGACAGGGGGCTGTACCAAGAGACCCAGTACTTC. Encoded protein: CASSLRDRGLYQETQYF.

The chain employs TRBV7-3 and TRBJ2-2, with TRBD2 identical over 9 bases. Germline CDR1 SGHTA, CDR2 FQGTGA. The J segment lost 4 bases and the V segment lost 0 bases, leaving 3 bases of the junction unmatched. This CDR3 is built from 16 residues. Here the CDR3 reads CASSLTALAGTGELFF. The CDR3 DNA is TGTGCCAGCAGCTTAACGGCACTAGCGGGCACCGGGGAGCTGTTTTTT.

This chain uses TRBV24-1 with TRBJ2-1; 8 bases align to TRBD2. Trimming removed 6 bases from V and 4 bases from J; junction bases left unmatched: 4. There are 14 residues in the CDR3. Germline CDR1 is KGHDR and CDR2 is SFDVKD. The CDR3 DNA follows: TGTGCCACCAGTCGGACGGGAGGGTACAATGAGCAGTTCTTC. This codes for CATSRTGGYNEQFF.

J is TRBJ1-3 and V is TRBV6-5; D ambiguous. The CDR3 is made up of 17 amino acids. Between the trimmed V and J ends, which lost 4 bases and 0 bases, there was a span of 16 bases. Per the germline V gene, CDR1 is MNHEY and CDR2 is SVGAGI. DNA of the CDR3: TGTGCCAGCAGTTCGGGCCAGCGGGGAAACTCTGGAAACACCATATATTTT. Translating gives CASSSGQRGNSGNTIYF.

The CDR3 sequence is CASRGTESYNEQFF. The CDR3 coding sequence is TGTGCCAGCAGGGGGACTGAGTCCTACAATGAGCAGTTCTTC. The V call is TRBV6-1, the J call TRBJ2-1, with D perhaps TRBD2 (6 bases). The germline gives CDR1 MNHNS, CDR2 SASEGT. V lost 6 bases, J lost 1 base, and 10 bases lay in between. The CDR3 totals 14 residues.

This clonotype has just a few counts. J is TRBJ2-5 and V is TRBV15; TRBD2 is a possible D gene (5 bases). This CDR3 spans 13 amino acids. Germline assignment: CDR1 LNHNV and CDR2 YYDKDF (reference sequence). The V and J ends lost 0 bases and 5 bases respectively, with 7 bases between them. DNA of the CDR3: TGTGCCACCAGCAGAGATAGCGCTGAGACCCAGTACTTC. This codes for CATSRDSAETQYF. Full variable domain (remainder filled in from reference TRBV15 and TRBJ2-5): DAMVIQNPRYQVTQFGKPVTLSCSQTLNHNVMYWYQQKSSQAPKLLFHYYDKDFNNEADTPDNFQSRRPNTSFCFLDIRSPGLGDTAMYLCATSRDSAETQYFGPGTRLLVL.

This chain joins TRBV6-5 and TRBJ1-2; D gene uncertain. CDR3 length equals 14 residues. Trimming cost V 1 base and J 3 bases, with 9 bases left between them. The germline CDR1 and CDR2 sequences are MNHEY and SVGAGI. Written as DNA, the CDR3 is TGTGCCAGCAGTTACTTCCCAGCTGACTATGGCTACACCTTC. Its translation: CASSYFPADYGYTF.

This clonotype was recorded at least ten times. V and J are TRBV7-2 and TRBJ2-3; D perhaps matches TRBD2 (5 bases). There are 13 residues in the CDR3. The V gene lost 1 base and the J gene lost 11 bases, with 13 bases spanning the gap. The V gene's germline CDR1 is SGHTA and CDR2 FQGNSA. CDR3: CASSLGAAGGQYF. DNA for the CDR3: TGTGCCAGCAGCTTAGGGGCGGCCGGAGGGCAGTATTTT.

This chain links TRBV6-1 with TRBJ2-7; TRBD1 matches 9 bases. Trimming cost V 7 bases and J 0 bases; bases outside gene matches: 16. The CDR3 is 18 amino acids. CDR1 and CDR2 (germline): MNHNS, SASEGT. The CDR3 protein is CASNPGQGRSLGSYEQYF. CDR3 coding DNA: TGTGCCAGCAATCCGGGACAGGGAAGATCTTTGGGCTCCTACGAGCAGTACTTC.

This CDR3 reads CSATRHPTTGYGYTF. DNA of the CDR3: TGCAGTGCTACAAGACACCCGACAACCGGCTATGGCTACACCTTC. The chain uses TRBV20-1 and TRBJ1-2; D gene unclear. The CDR3 has 15 residues. The V end lost 4 bases, the J end lost 4 bases, and 19 bases lay between the germline ends. The germline V gene encodes CDR1 DFQATT and CDR2 SNEGSKA (reference sequence).

This clonotype was observed many times. The rearrangement joins TRBV5-6 to TRBJ2-5, with 10 bases aligning to TRBD1. CDR3 size: 17 residues. Germline CDR1 reads SGHDT; CDR2 reads YYEEEE. The V segment lost 5 bases and the J segment 10 bases; nucleotides outside the gene matches: 20. The CDR3 here is CASSSYFTTGTGVSQYF. The CDR3 region has the DNA TGTGCCAGCAGTTCGTACTTCACAACCGGGACAGGGGTGAGCCAGTACTTC.